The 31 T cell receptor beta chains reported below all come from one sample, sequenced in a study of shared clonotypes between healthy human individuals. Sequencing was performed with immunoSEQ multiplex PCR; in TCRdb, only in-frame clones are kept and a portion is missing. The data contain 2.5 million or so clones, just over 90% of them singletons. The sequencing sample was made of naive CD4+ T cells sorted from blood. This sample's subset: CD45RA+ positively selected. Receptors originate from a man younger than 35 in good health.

The CDR3 DNA sequence: TGTGCCAGCTCACTTCAGGGGGCTTCTGGGGCCAACGTCCTGACTTTC. This codes for CASSLQGASGANVLTF. The V call is TRBV18, the J call TRBJ2-6; TRBD1 matches 8 bases. CDR1 and CDR2 (germline): KGHSH, LQKENI. CDR3 length: 16 amino acids. The junction had 3 bases not matched to a gene; V was cut back by 4 bases and J by 1 base.

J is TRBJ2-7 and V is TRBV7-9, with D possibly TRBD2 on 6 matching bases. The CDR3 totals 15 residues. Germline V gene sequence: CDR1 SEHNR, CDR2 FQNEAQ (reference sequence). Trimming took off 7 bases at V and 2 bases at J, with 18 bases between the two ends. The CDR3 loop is CASTQIGAGTYEQYF. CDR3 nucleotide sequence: TGTGCCAGCACTCAAATCGGCGCGGGAACCTACGAGCAGTACTTC.

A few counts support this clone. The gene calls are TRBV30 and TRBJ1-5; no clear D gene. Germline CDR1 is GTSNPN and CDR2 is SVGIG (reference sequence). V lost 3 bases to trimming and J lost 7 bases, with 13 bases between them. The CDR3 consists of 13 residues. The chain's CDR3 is CAWRGDLDQPQHF. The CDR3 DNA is TGTGCCTGGAGGGGAGATCTAGACCAGCCCCAGCATTTT.

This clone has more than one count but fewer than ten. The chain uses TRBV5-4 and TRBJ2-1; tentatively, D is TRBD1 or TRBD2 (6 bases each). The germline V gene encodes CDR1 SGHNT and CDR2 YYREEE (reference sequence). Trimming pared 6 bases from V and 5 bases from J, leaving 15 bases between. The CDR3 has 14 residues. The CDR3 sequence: CASNLRGAHNEQFF. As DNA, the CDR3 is TGTGCCAGCAATCTGAGGGGGGCTCACAATGAGCAGTTCTTC.

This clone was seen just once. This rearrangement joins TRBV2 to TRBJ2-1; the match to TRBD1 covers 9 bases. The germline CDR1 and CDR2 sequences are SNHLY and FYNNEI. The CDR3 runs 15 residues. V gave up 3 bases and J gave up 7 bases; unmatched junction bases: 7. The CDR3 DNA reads TGTGCCAGCAGTGAGACAGGGGGATCGGGGAATGAGCAGTTCTTC. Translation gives CASSETGGSGNEQFF.

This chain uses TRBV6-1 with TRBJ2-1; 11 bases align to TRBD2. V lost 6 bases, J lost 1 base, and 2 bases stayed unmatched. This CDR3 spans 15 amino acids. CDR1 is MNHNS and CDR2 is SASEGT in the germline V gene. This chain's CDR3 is CASRTSGMSYNEQFF. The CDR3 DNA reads TGTGCCAGCAGGACTAGCGGGATGTCCTACAATGAGCAGTTCTTC.

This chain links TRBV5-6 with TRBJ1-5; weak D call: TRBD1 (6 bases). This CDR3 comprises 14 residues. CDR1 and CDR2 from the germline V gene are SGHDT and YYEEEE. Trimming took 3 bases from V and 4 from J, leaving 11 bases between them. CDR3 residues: CASSSLRGNQPQHF. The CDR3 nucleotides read TGTGCCAGCAGCTCCCTGAGGGGGAATCAGCCCCAGCATTTT. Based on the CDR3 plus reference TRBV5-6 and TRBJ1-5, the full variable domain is DAGVTQSPTHLIKTRGQQVTLRCSPKSGHDTVSWYQQALGQGPQFIFQYYEEEERQRGNFPDRFSGHQFPNYSSELNVNALLLGDSALYLCASSSLRGNQPQHFGDGTRLSIL.

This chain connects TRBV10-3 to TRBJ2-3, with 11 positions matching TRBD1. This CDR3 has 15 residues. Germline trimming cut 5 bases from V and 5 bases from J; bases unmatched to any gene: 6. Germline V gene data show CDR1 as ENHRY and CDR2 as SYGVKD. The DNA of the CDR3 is TGTGCCATCAGTCCCGGGACAGGGGGATTAGATACGCAGTATTTT. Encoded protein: CAISPGTGGLDTQYF.

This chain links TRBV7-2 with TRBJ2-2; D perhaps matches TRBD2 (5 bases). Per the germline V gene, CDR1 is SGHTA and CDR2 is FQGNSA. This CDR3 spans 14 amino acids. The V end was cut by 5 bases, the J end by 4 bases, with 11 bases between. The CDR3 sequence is CASSRPGGTGELFF. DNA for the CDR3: TGTGCCAGCAGCCGCCCAGGAGGCACCGGGGAGCTGTTTTTT.

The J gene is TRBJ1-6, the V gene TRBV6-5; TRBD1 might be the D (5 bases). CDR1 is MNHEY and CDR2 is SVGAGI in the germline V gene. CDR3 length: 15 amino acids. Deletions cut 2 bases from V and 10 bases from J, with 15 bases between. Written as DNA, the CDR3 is TGTGCCAGCAGTTACGAAGGGCCAGGGCAGTCACCCCTCCACTTT. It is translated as CASSYEGPGQSPLHF.

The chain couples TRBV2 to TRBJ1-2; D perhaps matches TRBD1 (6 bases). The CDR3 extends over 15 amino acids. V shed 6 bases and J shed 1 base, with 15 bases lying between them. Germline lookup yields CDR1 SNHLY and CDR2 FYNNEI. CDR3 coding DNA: TGTGCCAGCAGGCGGGGGGGGGCCAGTAACTATGGCTACACCTTC. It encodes CASRRGGASNYGYTF.

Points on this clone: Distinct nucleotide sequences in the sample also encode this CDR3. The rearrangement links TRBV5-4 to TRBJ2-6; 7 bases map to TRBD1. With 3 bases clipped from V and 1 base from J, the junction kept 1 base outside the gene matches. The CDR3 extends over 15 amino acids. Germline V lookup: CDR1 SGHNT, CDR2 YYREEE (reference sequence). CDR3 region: CASSSTGSGANVLTF. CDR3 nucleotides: TGTGCCAGCAGCTCGACAGGGTCTGGGGCCAACGTCCTGACTTTC.

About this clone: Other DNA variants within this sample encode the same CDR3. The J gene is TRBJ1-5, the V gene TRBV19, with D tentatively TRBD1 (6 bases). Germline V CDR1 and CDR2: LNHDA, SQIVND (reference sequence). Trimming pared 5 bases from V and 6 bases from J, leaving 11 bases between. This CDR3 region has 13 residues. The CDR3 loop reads CASSGQGSQPQHF. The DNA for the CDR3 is TGTGCCAGTAGTGGGCAGGGGAGTCAGCCCCAGCATTTT.

The DNA of the CDR3 is TGCGCCAGCAGCCCTGGGGATCGAGAGACCCAGTACTTC. This sequence encodes CASSPGDRETQYF. The J gene is TRBJ2-5, the V gene TRBV5-1; D remains unclear. Between the trimmed V and J ends, which lost 4 bases and 4 bases, there was a span of 11 bases. Germline CDR1 and CDR2: SGHRS and YFSETQ. The CDR3 contains 13 residues. Together with reference TRBV5-1 and TRBJ2-5, the CDR3 gives the full variable domain: KAGVTQTPRYLIKTRGQQVTLSCSPISGHRSVSWYQQTPGQGLQFLFEYFSETQRNKGNFPGRFSGRQFSNSRSEMNVSTLELGDSALYLCASSPGDRETQYFGPGTRLLVL.

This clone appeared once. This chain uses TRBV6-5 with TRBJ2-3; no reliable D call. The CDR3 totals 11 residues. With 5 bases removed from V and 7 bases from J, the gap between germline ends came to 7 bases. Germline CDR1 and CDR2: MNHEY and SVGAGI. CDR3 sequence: CASSKGNTQYF. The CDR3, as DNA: TGTGCCAGCAGTAAGGGTAATACGCAGTATTTT.

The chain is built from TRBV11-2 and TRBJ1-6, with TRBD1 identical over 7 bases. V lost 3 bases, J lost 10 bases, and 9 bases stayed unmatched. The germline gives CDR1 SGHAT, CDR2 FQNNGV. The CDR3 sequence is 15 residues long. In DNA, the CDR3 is TGTGCCAGCAGCTTCAAGACAGGGTCTTCCTCACCCCTCCACTTT. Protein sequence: CASSFKTGSSSPLHF.

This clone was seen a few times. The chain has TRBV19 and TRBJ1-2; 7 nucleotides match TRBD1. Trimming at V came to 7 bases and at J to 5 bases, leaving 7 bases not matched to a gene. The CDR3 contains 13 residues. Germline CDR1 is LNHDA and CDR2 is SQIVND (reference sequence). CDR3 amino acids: CASTGTAKYGYTF. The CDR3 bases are TGTGCCAGTACCGGGACAGCCAAGTATGGCTACACCTTC.

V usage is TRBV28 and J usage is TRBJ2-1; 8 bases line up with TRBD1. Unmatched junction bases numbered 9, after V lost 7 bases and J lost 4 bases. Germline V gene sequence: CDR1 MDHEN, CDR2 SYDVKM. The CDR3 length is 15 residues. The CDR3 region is CASTPDRALYNEQFF. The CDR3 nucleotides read TGTGCCAGCACCCCGGACAGGGCCCTTTACAATGAGCAGTTCTTC.

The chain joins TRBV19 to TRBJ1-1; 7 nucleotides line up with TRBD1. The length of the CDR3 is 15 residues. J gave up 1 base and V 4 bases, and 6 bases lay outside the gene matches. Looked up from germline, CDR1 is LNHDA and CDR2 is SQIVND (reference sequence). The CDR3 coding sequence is TGTGCCAGTAGTACCCGGACAGGTCCGAACACTGAAGCTTTCTTT. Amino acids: CASSTRTGPNTEAFF.

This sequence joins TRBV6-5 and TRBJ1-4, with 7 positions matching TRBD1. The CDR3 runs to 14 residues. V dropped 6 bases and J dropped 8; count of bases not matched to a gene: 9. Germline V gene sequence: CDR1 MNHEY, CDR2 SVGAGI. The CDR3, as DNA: TGTGCCAGCAGCAGGGACCCACAGGGGGAAAAACTGTTTTTT. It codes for CASSRDPQGEKLFF.

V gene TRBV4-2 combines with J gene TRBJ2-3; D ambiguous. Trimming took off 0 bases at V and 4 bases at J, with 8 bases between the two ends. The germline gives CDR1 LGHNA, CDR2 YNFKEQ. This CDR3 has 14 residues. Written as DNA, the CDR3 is TGTGCCAGCAGCCAAGAGGGGTGGGCAGATACGCAGTATTTT. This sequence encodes CASSQEGWADTQYF.

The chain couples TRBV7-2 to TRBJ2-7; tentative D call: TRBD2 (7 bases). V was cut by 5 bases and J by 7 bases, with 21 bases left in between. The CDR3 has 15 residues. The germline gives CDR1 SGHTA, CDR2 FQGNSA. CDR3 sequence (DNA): TGTGCCAGCAGCCAGGGAGGGACAACAGGAGGGGAGCAGTACTTC. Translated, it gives CASSQGGTTGGEQYF. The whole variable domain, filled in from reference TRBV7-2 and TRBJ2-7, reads GAGVSQSPSNKVTEKGKDVELRCDPISGHTALYWYRQSLGQGLEFLIYFQGNSAPDKSGLPSDRFSAERTGGSVSTLTIQRTQQEDSAVYLCASSQGGTTGGEQYFGPGTRLTVT.

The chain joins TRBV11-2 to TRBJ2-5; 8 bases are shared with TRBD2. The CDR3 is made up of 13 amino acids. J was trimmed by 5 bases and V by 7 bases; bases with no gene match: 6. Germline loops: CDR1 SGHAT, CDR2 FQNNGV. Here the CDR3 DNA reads TGTGCCAGCAACGGCGGGGGGAGGGAGACCCAGTACTTC. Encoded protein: CASNGGGRETQYF.

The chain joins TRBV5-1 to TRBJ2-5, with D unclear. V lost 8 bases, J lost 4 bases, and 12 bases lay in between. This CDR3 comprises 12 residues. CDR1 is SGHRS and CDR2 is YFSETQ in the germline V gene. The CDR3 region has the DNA TGCGCCAGTAGAGATTCCGGAGAGACCCAGTACTTC. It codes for CASRDSGETQYF.

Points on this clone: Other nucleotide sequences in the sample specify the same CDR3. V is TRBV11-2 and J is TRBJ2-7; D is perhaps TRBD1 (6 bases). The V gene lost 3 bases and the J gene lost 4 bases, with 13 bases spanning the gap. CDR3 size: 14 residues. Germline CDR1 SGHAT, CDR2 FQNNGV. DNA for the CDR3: TGTGCCAGCAGCTTGGCTACAGGGCCGTACGAGCAGTACTTC. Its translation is CASSLATGPYEQYF.

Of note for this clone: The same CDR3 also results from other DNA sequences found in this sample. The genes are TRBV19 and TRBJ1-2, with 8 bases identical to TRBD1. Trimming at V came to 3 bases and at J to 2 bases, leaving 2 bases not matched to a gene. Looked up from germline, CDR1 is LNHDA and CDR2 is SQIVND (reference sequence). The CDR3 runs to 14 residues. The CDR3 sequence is CASSIGQGNYGYTF. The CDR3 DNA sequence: TGTGCCAGTAGTATCGGACAGGGAAACTATGGCTACACCTTC. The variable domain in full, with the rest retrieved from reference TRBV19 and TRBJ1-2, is DGGITQSPKYLFRKEGQNVTLSCEQNLNHDAMYWYRQDPGQGLRLIYYSQIVNDFQKGDIAEGYSVSREKKESFPLTVTSAQKNPTAFYLCASSIGQGNYGYTFGSGTRLTVV.

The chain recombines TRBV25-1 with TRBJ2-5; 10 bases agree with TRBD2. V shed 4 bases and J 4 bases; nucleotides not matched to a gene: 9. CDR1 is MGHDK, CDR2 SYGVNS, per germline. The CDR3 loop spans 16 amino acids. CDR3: CASSALRLAGGETQYF. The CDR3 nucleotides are TGTGCCAGCAGTGCACTACGGTTAGCGGGAGGAGAGACCCAGTACTTC.

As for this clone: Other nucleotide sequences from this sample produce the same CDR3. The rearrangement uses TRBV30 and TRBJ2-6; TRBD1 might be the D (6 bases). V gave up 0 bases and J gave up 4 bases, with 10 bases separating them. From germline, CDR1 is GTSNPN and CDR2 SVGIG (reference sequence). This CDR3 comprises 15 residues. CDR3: CAWSVRGSGANVLTF. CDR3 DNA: TGTGCCTGGAGTGTAAGGGGGTCAGGGGCCAACGTCCTGACTTTC.

The CDR3 DNA reads as TGTGCCAGCTCACCACAAGCGGGGGCGACAGGTGAGCAGTTCTTC. Protein: CASSPQAGATGEQFF. The chain joins TRBV18 to TRBJ2-1, with 8 bases lining up with TRBD2. This CDR3 spans 15 amino acids. Looked up from germline, CDR1 is KGHSH and CDR2 is LQKENI. V was pared by 1 base and J by 9 bases, with 8 bases of the junction left unmatched.

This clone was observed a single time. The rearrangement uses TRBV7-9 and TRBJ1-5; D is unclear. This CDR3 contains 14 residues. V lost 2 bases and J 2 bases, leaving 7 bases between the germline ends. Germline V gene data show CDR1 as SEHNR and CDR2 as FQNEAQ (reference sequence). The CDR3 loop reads CASSLSERNQPQHF. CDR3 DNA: TGTGCCAGCAGCTTATCGGAGCGCAATCAGCCCCAGCATTTT. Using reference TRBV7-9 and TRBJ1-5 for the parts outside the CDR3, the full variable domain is DTGVSQNPRHKITKRGQNVTFRCDPISEHNRLYWYRQTLGQGPEFLTYFQNEAQLEKSRLLSDRFSAERPKGSFSTLEIQRTEQGDSAMYLCASSLSERNQPQHFGDGTRLSIL.

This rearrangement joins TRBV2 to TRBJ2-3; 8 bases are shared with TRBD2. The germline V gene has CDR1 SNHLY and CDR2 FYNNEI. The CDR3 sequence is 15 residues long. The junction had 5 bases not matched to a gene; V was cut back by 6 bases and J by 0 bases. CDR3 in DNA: TGTGCCAGCAGCGCTAGCGGGCCTAGCACAGATACGCAGTATTTT. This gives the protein CASSASGPSTDTQYF.